This entry lists 25 T cell receptor beta chains sequenced from one sample in a study of shared clonotypes between healthy human individuals. Clones were sequenced by immunoSEQ multiplex PCR, and TCRdb holds only the in-frame ones, with some missing. The table lists over a million clones, roughly 97% of them singletons, with approximately 1% in the top ten. The sample was naive CD4+ T cells sorted from blood. Subset reported: CD45RA+ positively selected. The receptor set was obtained from a man younger than 45 in good health.

J is TRBJ2-7 and V is TRBV5-1, with 13 bases fitting TRBD2. Germline values: CDR1 SGHRS, CDR2 YFSETQ. This CDR3 has 17 amino acids. V was clipped by 2 bases and J by 4 bases; unmatched bases: 9. CDR3 nucleotides: TGCGCCAGCAGCTTCAGGACTAGCGGGAGTATTATATACGAGCAGTACTTC. It translates to CASSFRTSGSIIYEQYF. Using reference TRBV5-1 and TRBJ2-7 for the parts outside the CDR3, the full variable domain is KAGVTQTPRYLIKTRGQQVTLSCSPISGHRSVSWYQQTPGQGLQFLFEYFSETQRNKGNFPGRFSGRQFSNSRSEMNVSTLELGDSALYLCASSFRTSGSIIYEQYFGPGTRLTVT.

V gene TRBV11-2 combines with J gene TRBJ2-1, with 10 bases aligning to TRBD2. The CDR3 extends over 17 amino acids. Looked up from germline, CDR1 is SGHAT and CDR2 is FQNNGV. The V segment lost 3 bases and the J segment 9 bases; nucleotides outside the gene matches: 14. This CDR3 is CASSFSRLAGWGGEQFF. DNA of the CDR3: TGTGCCAGCAGCTTTTCGAGACTAGCGGGCTGGGGGGGTGAGCAGTTCTTC. The full variable domain, with the rest looked up from reference TRBV11-2 and TRBJ2-1, is EAGVAQSPRYKIIEKRQSVAFWCNPISGHATLYWYQQILGQGPKLLIQFQNNGVVDDSQLPKDRFSAERLKGVDSTLKIQPAKLEDSAVYLCASSFSRLAGWGGEQFFGPGTRLTVL.

A note on this clone: It is likely a read error, because the conserved phenylalanine at the end of the CDR3 is missing. The DNA is omitted, as the CDR3 cannot be located on it reliably, and the CDR3 follows TCRdb's listing. The chain employs TRBV21-1 and TRBJ1-2. TRBV21-1 is a recognized pseudogene. The CDR3 length equals 11 residues, ends included. The CDR3 spells CASSKVLGGNS.

The genes are TRBV23-1 and TRBJ2-4; 7 bases fit TRBD1. TRBV23-1 is an ORF for which the function is uncertain. J gave up 0 bases and V 2 bases, and 22 bases lay outside the gene matches. The CDR3 runs to 22 residues. CDR3: CASSQGRIGQAYRLLAKNIQYF. The CDR3 coding sequence is TGCGCCAGCAGTCAAGGTAGAATAGGACAGGCCTACCGATTACTAGCCAAAAACATTCAGTACTTC.

This chain connects TRBV6-1 to TRBJ2-2; D gene ambiguous. The CDR3 runs 14 residues. With 6 bases removed from V and 4 bases from J, the gap between germline ends came to 12 bases. Germline CDR1 MNHNS, CDR2 SASEGT. The CDR3 DNA is TGTGCCAGCAGCATCGAAGGAGTCACCGGGGAGCTGTTTTTT. Its translation is CASSIEGVTGELFF.

The genes are TRBV7-9 and TRBJ2-2; D remains ambiguous. This CDR3 spans 16 amino acids. V was shortened by 4 bases and J by 0 bases, with 12 bases between the two germline ends. Germline CDR1 reads SEHNR; CDR2 reads FQNEAQ (reference sequence). CDR3 nucleotides: TGTGCCAGCAGCTCGCCGCCGGGTTCGAACACCGGGGAGCTGTTTTTT. It translates to CASSSPPGSNTGELFF.

The V and J genes are TRBV7-8 and TRBJ2-1; D is perhaps TRBD1 (5 bases). This CDR3 is 18 amino acids long. Per germline, CDR1 SGHVS and CDR2 FQNEAQ. The V and J ends lost 0 bases and 0 bases respectively, with 15 bases between them. The chain's CDR3 is CASSLATVRRSSYNEQFF. CDR3 sequence (DNA): TGTGCCAGCAGCTTAGCGACAGTTAGGCGGAGCTCCTACAATGAGCAGTTCTTC. Variable domain in full (rest from reference TRBV7-8 and TRBJ2-1): GAGVSQSPRYKVAKRGQDVALRCDPISGHVSLFWYQQALGQGPEFLTYFQNEAQLDKSGLPSDRFFAERPEGSVSTLKIQRTQQEDSAVYLCASSLATVRRSSYNEQFFGPGTRLTVL.

The rearrangement joins TRBV30 to TRBJ1-4; no clear D gene. This CDR3 comprises 14 residues. Germline-derived CDR1 and CDR2 are GTSNPN and SVGIG (reference sequence). Between the trimmed V and J ends, which lost 5 bases and 10 bases, there was a span of 20 bases. The CDR3 loop reads CAWSVSGVYGKLFF. The CDR3 nucleotides read TGTGCCTGGTCAGTAAGCGGCGTCTATGGAAAACTGTTTTTT.

The table lists this clone with a count of one. The chain recombines TRBV29-1 with TRBJ1-1, with D unclear. Deletions cut 2 bases from V and 6 bases from J, with 10 bases between. The V gene's germline CDR1 is SQVTM and CDR2 ANQGSEA. CDR3 size: 12 residues. CDR3 bases: TGCAGCGTTGAATTCGGCCACCCTGAAGCTTTCTTT. Protein product: CSVEFGHPEAFF.

The rearrangement links TRBV5-1 to TRBJ2-7; 9 nucleotides line up with TRBD1. V was clipped by 4 bases and J by 3 bases; unmatched bases: 5. Germline V CDR1 and CDR2: SGHRS, YFSETQ. The CDR3 spans 14 residues. Written as DNA, the CDR3 is TGCGCCAGCAGCCAACAGGGGGCTAGCTACGAGCAGTACTTC. Translated, it gives CASSQQGASYEQYF.

V and J are TRBV5-1 and TRBJ1-4; D possibly corresponds to TRBD1 (5 bases). Germline CDR1 is SGHRS and CDR2 is YFSETQ. Deletions cut 0 bases from V and 8 bases from J, with 20 bases between. CDR3 length equals 17 residues. The CDR3 here is CASSLEGRVVGMEKLFF. The CDR3 DNA reads TGCGCCAGCAGCTTGGAGGGGAGAGTGGTGGGTATGGAAAAACTGTTTTTT. Together with reference TRBV5-1 and TRBJ1-4, the CDR3 gives the full variable domain: KAGVTQTPRYLIKTRGQQVTLSCSPISGHRSVSWYQQTPGQGLQFLFEYFSETQRNKGNFPGRFSGRQFSNSRSEMNVSTLELGDSALYLCASSLEGRVVGMEKLFFGSGTQLSVL.

The chain joins TRBV5-8 to TRBJ1-4; unclear D gene. Trimming cost V 4 bases and J 4 bases, with 11 bases left between them. Germline CDR1 is SGHTS and CDR2 is YDEGEE. This CDR3 contains 14 residues. Written as DNA, the CDR3 is TGTGCCAGCAGCCACATGTCGGATAATGAAAAACTGTTTTTT. Translated, it gives CASSHMSDNEKLFF. Supplemented by reference TRBV5-8 and TRBJ1-4, the full variable domain reads EAGVTQSPTHLIKTRGQQATLRCSPISGHTSVYWYQQALGLGLQFLLWYDEGEERNRGNFPPRFSGRQFPNYSSELNVNALELEDSALYLCASSHMSDNEKLFFGSGTQLSVL.

This chain joins TRBV7-2 and TRBJ2-7, with D possibly being TRBD2 (6 bases). The length of the CDR3 is 16 residues. Trimming left V 2 bases short and J 3 bases short, with 17 bases between. Germline V gives CDR1 SGHTA, CDR2 FQGNSA. The CDR3 region has the DNA TGTGCCAGCAGCTTATCGGTTACGGAGGGGTACTACGAGCAGTACTTC. Translated, it gives CASSLSVTEGYYEQYF.

The chain joins TRBV11-3 to TRBJ2-1; TRBD2 agrees at 13 bases. Germline CDR1 and CDR2: SGHNT and YENEEA. Unmatched junction bases numbered 4, after V lost 3 bases and J lost 5 bases. The CDR3 is made up of 16 amino acids. The DNA for the CDR3 is TGTGCCAGCAGCTTGCGCGGGACTAGCGGGAACAATGAGCAGTTCTTC. Encoded protein: CASSLRGTSGNNEQFF.

The rearrangement uses TRBV7-2 and TRBJ2-2, with 8 bases aligning to TRBD2. Germline lookup yields CDR1 SGHTA and CDR2 FQGNSA. This CDR3 is 13 amino acids long. After removal of 9 bases from V and 9 bases from J, the junction contained 9 bases not matched to a gene. The CDR3 sequence: CASGSGNLRELFF. The DNA for the CDR3 is TGTGCCAGTGGTAGCGGGAATCTCCGGGAGCTGTTTTTT.

V is TRBV5-1 and J is TRBJ2-7; 14 nucleotides match TRBD2. This CDR3 contains 16 residues. The germline V gene encodes CDR1 SGHRS and CDR2 YFSETQ. After removal of 4 bases from V and 3 bases from J, the junction contained 6 bases not matched to a gene. This chain's CDR3 is CASSTGTSGRVYEQYF. CDR3 nucleotides: TGCGCCAGCAGCACGGGGACTAGCGGGAGAGTCTACGAGCAGTACTTC.

The CDR3 DNA sequence: TGCGCCAGCAGCCGGAGCGGGACGAACACCGGGGAGCTGTTTTTT. It specifies CASSRSGTNTGELFF. V and J are TRBV4-1 and TRBJ2-2; TRBD2 matches 7 bases. Germline CDR1 MGHRA, CDR2 YSYEKL. This CDR3 spans 15 amino acids. V was pared by 4 bases and J by 0 bases, with 2 bases of the junction left unmatched.

In this sample, this clone turned up a few times. The chain carries TRBV30 and TRBJ2-3; either TRBD1 or TRBD2 may fit D (6 bases each). Germline CDR1 reads GTSNPN; CDR2 reads SVGIG (reference sequence). The CDR3 runs 12 residues. The ends were cut back, 8 bases at V and 5 bases at J, with 14 bases in the middle. Here the CDR3 DNA reads TGTGCCGTGGCAGAGGGGGGAGATACGCAGTATTTT. It encodes CAVAEGGDTQYF.

J is TRBJ2-7 and V is TRBV5-1, with 9 bases that match TRBD1. Looked up from germline, CDR1 is SGHRS and CDR2 is YFSETQ. The CDR3 spans 14 residues. With V trimmed by 4 bases and J by 5 bases, 7 bases remained unmatched. CDR3 in DNA: TGCGCCAGCAGCCCCCGGGACAGGGAAAACGAGCAGTACTTC. As protein: CASSPRDRENEQYF.

J is TRBJ2-6 and V is TRBV10-1; no clear D gene. The CDR3 runs to 16 residues. CDR1 and CDR2 from the germline V gene are WNHNN and SYGVQD (reference sequence). V gave up 2 bases and J gave up 0 bases, with 8 bases separating them. CDR3 amino acids: CASSEGPGSGANVLTF. The CDR3 DNA reads as TGCGCCAGCAGTGAGGGCCCGGGCTCTGGGGCCAACGTCCTGACTTTC.

The chain links TRBV11-2 to TRBJ2-7; D not certain. The CDR3 contains 15 residues. Trimming cost V 5 bases and J 2 bases, with 16 bases left between them. Germline CDR1 SGHAT, CDR2 FQNNGV. CDR3 region: CASSQGMASTYEQYF. In DNA form, the CDR3 reads TGTGCCAGCAGCCAAGGGATGGCGTCTACCTACGAGCAGTACTTC.

The rearrangement uses TRBV14 and TRBJ1-2; D gene uncertain. This CDR3 has 14 amino acids. V was pared by 3 bases and J by 2 bases, with 10 bases between. CDR1 is SGHDN and CDR2 is FVKESK in the germline V gene. CDR3 nucleotide sequence: TGTGCCAGCAGCCACAACGGGCGAAACTATGGCTACACCTTC. Translated: CASSHNGRNYGYTF.

The gene calls are TRBV6-5 and TRBJ2-3; D uncertain. The CDR3 has 14 amino acids. Germline V gene lookup returns CDR1 MNHEY and CDR2 SVGAGI. The ends were cut back, 5 bases at V and 4 bases at J, with 13 bases in the middle. CDR3 nucleotides: TGTGCCAGCAGTCGCGGTGGCTATGCAGATACGCAGTATTTT. Its translation: CASSRGGYADTQYF.

This chain links TRBV5-1 with TRBJ2-1, with 9 bases that match TRBD1. With V trimmed by 4 bases and J by 6 bases, 5 bases remained unmatched. The CDR3 totals 14 residues. From germline, CDR1 is SGHRS and CDR2 YFSETQ. CDR3 DNA: TGCGCCAGCAGCCTAGAGACAGGGGGCAATGAGCAGTTCTTC. It encodes CASSLETGGNEQFF. The entire variable domain, with the rest obtained from reference TRBV5-1 and TRBJ2-1, is as follows: KAGVTQTPRYLIKTRGQQVTLSCSPISGHRSVSWYQQTPGQGLQFLFEYFSETQRNKGNFPGRFSGRQFSNSRSEMNVSTLELGDSALYLCASSLETGGNEQFFGPGTRLTVL.

J is TRBJ1-2 and V is TRBV18, with 8 bases identical to TRBD1. The germline V gene encodes CDR1 KGHSH and CDR2 LQKENI. This CDR3 is built from 16 residues. V shed 3 bases and J 0 bases; nucleotides not matched to a gene: 6. CDR3 in amino acids: CASSPQGALSNYGYTF. In DNA, the CDR3 is TGTGCCAGCTCACCCCAGGGGGCCCTTTCTAACTATGGCTACACCTTC.